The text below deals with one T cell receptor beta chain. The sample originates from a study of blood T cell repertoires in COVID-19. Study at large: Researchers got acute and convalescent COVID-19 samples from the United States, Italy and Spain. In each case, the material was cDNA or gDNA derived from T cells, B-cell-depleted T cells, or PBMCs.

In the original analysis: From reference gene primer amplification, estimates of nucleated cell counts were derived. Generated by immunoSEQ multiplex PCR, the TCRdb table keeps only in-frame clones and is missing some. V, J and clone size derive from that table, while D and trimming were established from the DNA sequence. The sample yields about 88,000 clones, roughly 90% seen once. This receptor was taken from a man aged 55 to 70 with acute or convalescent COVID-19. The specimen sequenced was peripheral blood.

CDR3 in DNA: TGTGCCAGCAGCCATAACAGAAAATACAATGAGCAGTTCTTC. As protein: CASSHNRKYNEQFF. The V and J genes are TRBV11-2 and TRBJ2-1, with D unclear. Germline V gene sequence: CDR1 SGHAT, CDR2 FQNNGV. V was cut by 5 bases and J by 4 bases, with 12 bases left in between. This CDR3 is 14 amino acids long.